This record concerns one T cell receptor (beta chain) sequence. The sample is drawn from a study of OX40 agonist ivuxolimab in advanced cancers. Repertoires were generated with immunoSEQ multiplex PCR, while TCRdb's copy carries only in-frame clones and drops some. The table has 60,000 or so clones, 92% seen once. The CDR3 runs 15 residues. Deletions cut 2 bases from V and 4 bases from J, with 13 bases between. The germline CDR1 and CDR2 sequences are SGHTA and FQGTGA. This TCR was recovered from an adult with an advanced solid tumor such as melanoma, head and neck, liver or kidney cancer. The sequenced sample was CD4+ or CD8+ T cells sorted from blood, obtained in a trial of the OX40 agonist ivuxolimab. The chain couples TRBV7-3 to TRBJ2-3; maybe TRBD1 (5 bases). This chain's CDR3 is CASSLFPGSSDTQYF. As DNA, the CDR3 is TGTGCCAGCAGCTTATTCCCAGGGTCCTCAGATACGCAGTATTTT.